These 27 T cell receptor beta chains came from one sample sequenced in a study of cytomegalovirus exposure and HLA in healthy donors. Primers for the PCR totalled 60 Vbeta and 13 Jbeta. Assay used: immunoSEQ multiplex PCR; TCRdb lists only in-frame clones, some missing. The table has 100,000 to 150,000 clones, 80% to 90% seen once. Specimen: PBMCs. The origin of the receptors is a woman between 18 and 29 years old in good health and CMV-seropositive.

This chain connects TRBV5-6 to TRBJ2-5, with 9 bases matching TRBD1. The end of the DNA aligns better with TRBJ2-7, so the J call may be wrong. The CDR3 has 15 amino acids. Germline V gives CDR1 SGHDT, CDR2 YYEEEE. CDR3 amino acids: CASSSPGQGIYEQYF. The DNA for the CDR3 is TGTGCCAGCAGCTCACCGGGACAGGGAATCTACGAGCAGTACTTC.

V gene TRBV4-1 combines with J gene TRBJ1-1; 8 bases align to TRBD1. Germline CDR1 and CDR2: MGHRA and YSYEKL. The CDR3 has 14 amino acids. V was clipped by 3 bases and J by 7 bases; unmatched bases: 7. CDR3 in DNA: TGCGCCAGCAGCCACATGACAGGGGCGGGTGAAGCTTTCTTT. This translates into CASSHMTGAGEAFF.

The genes are TRBV10-3 and TRBJ1-2; no firm D call. From germline, CDR1 is ENHRY and CDR2 SYGVKD. This CDR3 contains 14 residues. Between the trimmed V and J ends, which lost 0 bases and 2 bases, there was a span of 7 bases. CDR3 bases: TGTGCCATCAGTGAGTCCCCAGAAAACTATGGCTACACCTTC. Translation: CAISESPENYGYTF.

This chain links TRBV7-6 with TRBJ2-1; the match to TRBD2 covers 8 bases. Trimming removed 2 bases from V and 6 bases from J; junction bases left unmatched: 9. This CDR3 comprises 16 residues. Germline V gene data show CDR1 as SGHVS and CDR2 as FNYEAQ. The CDR3 region is CASSLLAGGAGNEQFF. The CDR3 DNA sequence: TGTGCCAGCAGCTTACTAGCGGGCGGGGCAGGCAATGAGCAGTTCTTC. Combining the CDR3 with reference TRBV7-6 and TRBJ2-1 gives the whole variable domain GAGVSQSPRYKVTKRGQDVALRCDPISGHVSLYWYRQALGQGPEFLTYFNYEAQQDKSGLPNDRFSAERPEGSISTLTIQRTEQRDSAMYRCASSLLAGGAGNEQFFGPGTRLTVL.

This clone has more than one count but fewer than ten. The rearrangement uses TRBV30 and TRBJ1-6, with D possibly being TRBD1 (5 bases). This CDR3 is 13 amino acids long. The germline V gene has CDR1 GTSNPN and CDR2 SVGIG (reference sequence). V lost 2 bases and J lost 11, with 13 bases in between. CDR3 DNA: TGTGCCTGGAGTATAGGGGCGATGGCACCCCTCCACTTT. Encoded protein: CAWSIGAMAPLHF.

This chain uses TRBV18 with TRBJ1-1; a weak D match, TRBD1 (5 bases). Germline CDR1 is KGHSH and CDR2 is LQKENI. The V gene lost 1 base and the J gene lost 8 bases, with 8 bases spanning the gap. CDR3 size: 12 residues. The CDR3 protein is CASSPRGGEAFF. In DNA, the CDR3 is TGTGCCAGCTCACCACGGGGGGGAGAAGCTTTCTTT. Looking up the rest from reference TRBV18 and TRBJ1-1 gives the full variable domain: NAGVMQNPRHLVRRRGQEARLRCSPMKGHSHVYWYRQLPEEGLKFMVYLQKENIIDESGMPKERFSAEFPKEGPSILRIQQVVRGDSAAYFCASSPRGGEAFFGQGTRLTVV.

This clone was observed a few times. This chain uses TRBV13 with TRBJ1-1; no reliable D call. Germline V lookup: CDR1 PRHDT, CDR2 FYEKMQ (reference sequence). V lost 5 bases and J lost 5, with 9 bases in between. The CDR3 sequence is 12 residues long. CDR3 DNA: TGTGCCAGCAGCCGTGGACTGACTGAAGCTTTCTTT. Its protein product is CASSRGLTEAFF.

This clone has a handful of counts. CDR3 sequence: CASSGGGDTDTQYF. DNA of the CDR3: TGTGCCAGCAGTGGCGGCGGGGACACAGATACGCAGTATTTT. The chain carries TRBV6-4 and TRBJ2-3; a weak D match, TRBD2 (6 bases). Germline loops: CDR1 MRHNA, CDR2 SNTAGT. V was trimmed by 4 bases and J by 2 bases, leaving 10 bases between them. The CDR3 extends over 14 amino acids.

In DNA, the CDR3 is TGTGCCAGCAGTTTAATGCGGCGGGGGGGGAGAGATACGCAGTATTTT. Translated, it gives CASSLMRRGGRDTQYF. This chain joins TRBV27 and TRBJ2-3, with 9 bases that match TRBD2. Germline-derived CDR1 and CDR2 are MNHEY and SMNVEV (reference sequence). The CDR3 runs to 16 residues. V lost 2 bases, J lost 5 bases, and 8 bases stayed unmatched.

This chain connects TRBV11-2 to TRBJ2-5; a weak D match, TRBD2 (6 bases). Deletions cut 1 base from V and 2 bases from J, with 17 bases between. The CDR3 has 17 amino acids. Germline CDR1 SGHAT, CDR2 FQNNGV. CDR3 amino acids: CASSLGGFGGSQETQYF. The DNA for the CDR3 is TGTGCCAGCAGCTTAGGTGGTTTTGGGGGGTCACAAGAGACCCAGTACTTC.

This chain uses TRBV12-5 with TRBJ1-1; D may be TRBD1 (5 bases). Deletions cut 2 bases from V and 1 base from J, with 8 bases between. Germline values: CDR1 LGHNT, CDR2 FRNRAP. The CDR3 contains 14 residues. This chain's CDR3 is CASGLITGNTEAFF. CDR3 in DNA: TGTGCTAGTGGTTTGATTACAGGGAACACTGAAGCTTTCTTT.

The V call is TRBV2, the J call TRBJ1-5; D uncertain. The CDR3 loop spans 11 amino acids. The germline CDR1 and CDR2 sequences are SNHLY and FYNNEI. Between the trimmed V and J ends, which lost 5 bases and 9 bases, there was a span of 8 bases. The CDR3 loop is CASSPGGPQHF. In DNA form, the CDR3 reads TGTGCCAGCAGTCCCGGAGGGCCCCAGCATTTT.

Only a few counts were recorded for this clone. The J gene is TRBJ1-1, the V gene TRBV6-5, with unresolved D. Germline lookup yields CDR1 MNHEY and CDR2 SVGAGI. CDR3 size: 15 residues. V was trimmed by 2 bases and J by 5 bases, leaving 15 bases between them. This CDR3 is CASSYPERGWTEAFF. The CDR3 region has the DNA TGTGCCAGCAGTTACCCGGAGCGGGGTTGGACTGAAGCTTTCTTT.

The chain is built from TRBV7-3 and TRBJ2-3, with 8 bases aligning to TRBD2. The CDR3 is 16 residues long. CDR1 is SGHTA and CDR2 is FQGTGA in the germline V gene. V gave up 4 bases and J gave up 1 base; unmatched junction bases: 7. Written as DNA, the CDR3 is TGTGCCAGCAGCTCGGACGGGGGGGTTCGCACAGATACGCAGTATTTT. Protein sequence: CASSSDGGVRTDTQYF. Complete variable domain (other parts from reference TRBV7-3 and TRBJ2-3): GAGVSQTPSNKVTEKGKYVELRCDPISGHTALYWYRQSLGQGPEFLIYFQGTGAADDSGLPNDRFFAVRPEGSVSTLKIQRTERGDSAVYLCASSSDGGVRTDTQYFGPGTRLTVL.

V and J are TRBV6-1 and TRBJ1-6, with D unresolved. Trimming stripped 8 bases from V and 8 bases from J, with 13 bases between. This CDR3 is built from 13 residues. Germline CDR1 reads MNHNS; CDR2 reads SASEGT. The CDR3 sequence: CASGQFGDSPLHF. The CDR3 DNA reads as TGTGCCAGCGGGCAGTTCGGGGATTCACCCCTCCACTTT.

The CDR3 DNA is TGTGCCAGCAGCGTAGCCACAGGTTCCTACAATGAGCAGTTCTTC. Amino acids: CASSVATGSYNEQFF. V usage is TRBV9 and J usage is TRBJ2-1, with a tentative D call TRBD1 (5 bases). Germline V gene sequence: CDR1 SGDLS, CDR2 YYNGEE. The CDR3 is made up of 15 amino acids. The germline V and J ends were trimmed by 0 bases and 1 base, with 8 bases remaining between them.

This chain joins TRBV4-1 and TRBJ2-7; D remains ambiguous. The CDR3 totals 14 residues. Germline lookup yields CDR1 MGHRA and CDR2 YSYEKL. With 4 bases removed from V and 0 bases from J, the gap between germline ends came to 10 bases. CDR3 sequence: CASSPRYSSYEQYF. As DNA, the CDR3 is TGCGCCAGCAGCCCTCGCTACAGCTCCTACGAGCAGTACTTC.

This sequence joins TRBV18 and TRBJ2-3, with 10 bases aligning to TRBD1. The CDR3 runs to 17 residues. V lost 6 bases to trimming and J lost 4 bases; unmatched junction nucleotides: 13. Germline V gene data show CDR1 as KGHSH and CDR2 as LQKENI. In DNA, the CDR3 is TGTGCCAGCTCTCAAACCGGGACAGGGGTCAACGCAGATACGCAGTATTTT. It is translated as CASSQTGTGVNADTQYF. Full variable domain (rest looked up from reference TRBV18 and TRBJ2-3): NAGVMQNPRHLVRRRGQEARLRCSPMKGHSHVYWYRQLPEEGLKFMVYLQKENIIDESGMPKERFSAEFPKEGPSILRIQQVVRGDSAAYFCASSQTGTGVNADTQYFGPGTRLTVL.

The chain recombines TRBV12-5 with TRBJ2-5; 11 nucleotides agree with TRBD1. The germline CDR1 and CDR2 sequences are LGHNT and FRNRAP. The CDR3 contains 14 residues. The ends lost 6 bases at V and 13 bases at J; junction bases unmatched: 13. CDR3 sequence reads: CASGPGTGGNQRYF. The CDR3 DNA reads TGTGCTAGTGGCCCCGGGACAGGGGGTAATCAGCGGTACTTC.

J is TRBJ1-1 and V is TRBV29-1; 7 positions agree with TRBD1. V was pared by 5 bases and J by 4 bases, with 16 bases of the junction left unmatched. This CDR3 is built from 16 residues. Germline CDR1 and CDR2: SQVTM and ANQGSEA. The DNA of the CDR3 is TGCAGCGTTTGTCTGGTTGAGGAAGGGGGCGGCACTGAAGCTTTCTTT. Translated, it gives CSVCLVEEGGGTEAFF.

The chain is built from TRBV28 and TRBJ2-3; TRBD2 matches 12 bases. This CDR3 is 15 amino acids long. Germline assignment: CDR1 MDHEN and CDR2 SYDVKM. J was trimmed by 4 bases and V by 7 bases; bases with no gene match: 6. The DNA for the CDR3 is TGTGCCAGCAAACCGACTAGCGGGGGATCAGATACGCAGTATTTT. Encoded protein: CASKPTSGGSDTQYF.

The chain joins TRBV19 to TRBJ1-2, with 9 bases lining up with TRBD1. Unmatched junction bases numbered 10, after V lost 4 bases and J lost 7 bases. The CDR3 contains 15 residues. Germline CDR1 and CDR2: LNHDA and SQIVND (reference sequence). The DNA of the CDR3 is TGTGCCAGTAGTACCGCTTACCGGGACAGGGTTGGCTACACCTTC. It specifies CASSTAYRDRVGYTF.

This chain connects TRBV7-9 to TRBJ2-7; 10 bases fit TRBD1. V was pared by 7 bases and J by 4 bases, with 4 bases of the junction left unmatched. This CDR3 contains 13 residues. Germline V gene lookup returns CDR1 SEHNR and CDR2 FQNEAQ (reference sequence). CDR3 DNA sequence: TGTGCCAGCAACGGACAGGGGGGTTACGAGCAGTACTTC. Protein: CASNGQGGYEQYF.

The chain recombines TRBV7-9 with TRBJ2-5, with 10 bases lining up with TRBD2. The CDR3 has 17 amino acids. Germline V gene lookup returns CDR1 SEHNR and CDR2 FQNEAQ (reference sequence). V trimming: 1 base; J trimming: 4 bases; junction bases outside the gene matches: 9. The CDR3 reads CASSLVVAGGWRETQYF. DNA of the CDR3: TGTGCCAGCAGCTTAGTGGTAGCGGGGGGCTGGAGAGAGACCCAGTACTTC.

The chain carries TRBV18 and TRBJ2-2; 9 bases agree with TRBD1. This CDR3 spans 14 amino acids. J was trimmed by 3 bases and V by 6 bases; bases with no gene match: 2. Germline V gives CDR1 KGHSH, CDR2 LQKENI. Here the CDR3 DNA reads TGTGCCAGCTCGGGACAGGGCCACACCGGGGAGCTGTTTTTT. Protein sequence: CASSGQGHTGELFF.

This chain links TRBV4-1 with TRBJ1-5; D is undetermined. Germline V gives CDR1 MGHRA, CDR2 YSYEKL. The CDR3 extends over 13 amino acids. Between the trimmed V and J ends, which lost 0 bases and 6 bases, there was a span of 6 bases. The DNA of the CDR3 is TGCGCCAGCAGCCAAGAAATTCTTCAGCCCCAGCATTTT. Protein sequence: CASSQEILQPQHF.

This clone came up once. The chain recombines TRBV5-1 with TRBJ2-5; the match to TRBD2 covers 12 bases. The CDR3 covers 16 residues. The V gene's germline CDR1 is SGHRS and CDR2 YFSETQ. V was pared by 7 bases and J by 4 bases, with 11 bases of the junction left unmatched. CDR3 protein: CASRNRLAGDSETQYF. The CDR3, as DNA: TGCGCCAGCCGGAACCGACTAGCGGGGGATTCAGAGACCCAGTACTTC.